A single sample is the source of the 12 T cell receptor beta chains below, sequenced in a study of T cell responses to AZD1222 COVID-19 vaccine. TCRdb's copy holds only in-frame clones and misses some; the assay was immunoSEQ multiplex PCR. The sample has around 250,000 clones; roughly 93% are singletons. The input for sequencing was peripheral blood, taken on day 0 of AZD1222 vaccination. The receptors originated from an adult in good health.

The rearrangement joins TRBV5-5 to TRBJ1-5, with 7 bases identical to TRBD1. With 4 bases clipped from V and 2 bases from J, the junction kept 9 bases outside the gene matches. The CDR3 loop spans 16 amino acids. Germline assignment: CDR1 SGHKS and CDR2 YYEKEE (reference sequence). This CDR3 is CASSTSVTGRNQPQHF. In DNA, the CDR3 is TGTGCCAGCAGCACATCCGTGACAGGGCGCAATCAGCCCCAGCATTTT.

The chain has TRBV29-1 and TRBJ2-5, with D hard to call. This CDR3 contains 12 residues. The germline gives CDR1 SQVTM, CDR2 ANQGSEA. The V gene lost 4 bases and the J gene lost 5 bases, with 11 bases spanning the gap. The CDR3 reads CSVGRMGETQYF. The CDR3 DNA is TGCAGCGTTGGAAGGATGGGGGAGACCCAGTACTTC.

This chain joins TRBV10-3 and TRBJ2-3; D might be TRBD2 (5 bases). Per the germline V gene, CDR1 is ENHRY and CDR2 is SYGVKD. The CDR3 has 14 residues. V lost 7 bases, J lost 2 bases, and 13 bases lay in between. The CDR3 DNA is TGTGCCATCACCCCCGGACTTCTCACAGATACGCAGTATTTT. Its protein product is CAITPGLLTDTQYF.

The genes are TRBV20-1 and TRBJ1-1; D is perhaps TRBD1 (5 bases). The CDR3 has 11 amino acids. The germline gives CDR1 DFQATT, CDR2 SNEGSKA (reference sequence). Between the trimmed V and J ends, which lost 1 base and 7 bases, there was a span of 7 bases. The DNA for the CDR3 is TGCAGTGCTAGAGTGACAGATGAAGCTTTCTTT. Translation gives CSARVTDEAFF.

The chain has TRBV4-1 and TRBJ2-1; D is uncertain. Looked up from germline, CDR1 is MGHRA and CDR2 is YSYEKL. The CDR3 has 13 residues. Trimming took 6 bases from V and 5 from J, leaving 11 bases between them. The CDR3 coding sequence is TGCGCCAGCAGGGGATGGGTCCACAATGAGCAGTTCTTC. This sequence encodes CASRGWVHNEQFF.

The chain combines TRBV20-1 with TRBJ1-2, with D uncertain. The germline V and J ends were trimmed by 8 bases and 8 bases, with 12 bases remaining between them. CDR3 size: 10 residues. Germline CDR1 and CDR2: DFQATT and SNEGSKA (reference sequence). The CDR3 protein is CSPGFRGYTF. CDR3 nucleotides: TGCAGTCCAGGTTTTCGGGGCTACACCTTC.

The chain carries TRBV4-2 and TRBJ2-5, with unresolved D. The germline V gene encodes CDR1 LGHNA and CDR2 YNFKEQ. Trimming removed 0 bases at V and 14 bases at J, with 16 bases between. This CDR3 region has 13 residues. CDR3 region: CASSQDGHARFYF. The DNA for the CDR3 is TGTGCCAGCAGCCAAGACGGCCACGCTAGGTTCTACTTC.

V is TRBV5-1 and J is TRBJ2-3; D is possibly TRBD1 or TRBD2 (6 bases each). Germline V gene sequence: CDR1 SGHRS, CDR2 YFSETQ. The CDR3 totals 14 residues. The ends were cut back, 5 bases at V and 4 bases at J, with 14 bases in the middle. CDR3 DNA: TGCGCCAGCAGACCACAGGGAGGCCCAGATACGCAGTATTTT. Translated: CASRPQGGPDTQYF. The full variable domain, completed using reference TRBV5-1 and TRBJ2-3, is KAGVTQTPRYLIKTRGQQVTLSCSPISGHRSVSWYQQTPGQGLQFLFEYFSETQRNKGNFPGRFSGRQFSNSRSEMNVSTLELGDSALYLCASRPQGGPDTQYFGPGTRLTVL.

The chain is built from TRBV6-5 and TRBJ2-7, with D possibly called TRBD1 or TRBD2 (5 bases each). The V gene lost 5 bases and the J gene lost 6 bases, with 17 bases spanning the gap. The CDR3 consists of 14 residues. Germline loops: CDR1 MNHEY, CDR2 SVGAGI. The CDR3 DNA reads as TGTGCCAGCAGTAACCGGGACGCCTCGGTCGAGCAGTACTTC. As protein: CASSNRDASVEQYF.

V and J are TRBV24-1 and TRBJ2-1, with D perhaps assigned TRBD1 or TRBD2 (6 bases each). Trimming stripped 6 bases from V and 4 bases from J, with 15 bases between. This CDR3 has 15 amino acids. Per germline, CDR1 KGHDR and CDR2 SFDVKD. The CDR3 region has the DNA TGTGCCACCAGTCGTATGGGGGCGGGGTACAATGAGCAGTTCTTC. The encoded protein is CATSRMGAGYNEQFF.

The chain carries TRBV19 and TRBJ1-5, with D unclear. V lost 3 bases and J 3 bases, leaving 6 bases between the germline ends. The CDR3 spans 13 residues. Germline CDR1 reads LNHDA; CDR2 reads SQIVND (reference sequence). In nucleotides, the CDR3 is TGTGCCAGTAGTATCACGCCCAATCAGCCCCAGCATTTT. Translated: CASSITPNQPQHF.

The V gene is TRBV30, the J gene TRBJ2-7; no clear D gene. Germline V gene sequence: CDR1 GTSNPN, CDR2 SVGIG (reference sequence). Trimming took off 2 bases at V and 3 bases at J, with 11 bases between the two ends. This CDR3 is built from 13 residues. The CDR3 sequence is CAWSPPGGYEQYF. The CDR3 DNA is TGTGCCTGGAGTCCCCCGGGCGGCTACGAGCAGTACTTC.